This T cell receptor (beta chain) stems from a study of early T cells in non-severe SARS-CoV-2 infection. Whole-study context: From unsorted whole blood, bulk RNA was sequenced, and the chains remained unpaired.

The CDR3 runs to 16 residues. From germline, CDR1 is KGHDR and CDR2 SFDVKD. Trimming took 1 base from V and 6 from J, leaving 15 bases between them. Study conclusions and caveats: A preference for anti-spike CD8 responses marked VDJdb matching, which missed private and CD4 specificities.

As part of library construction, unique molecular identifiers were attached to individual cDNA molecules. TCRdb independently ran MiXCR on the 5' RACE reads; one entry per CDR3 protein. In the table there are under 85,000 distinct CDR3 sequences, about an eighth of which are singletons. This clonotype was counted at least ten times. The antigen is not known. The V and J genes are TRBV24-1 and TRBJ2-1; D uncertain. This sequence was found in an adult who was a healthcare worker with PCR-confirmed SARS-CoV-2 infection or an uninfected control (not recorded which). Sequenced input: whole blood. The CDR3 DNA sequence: TGTGCCACCAGTGATTTAAGGGTCAACGCCCGCAATGAGCAGTTCTTC. Residues: CATSDLRVNARNEQFF.